This T cell receptor (beta chain) was sequenced for a study of T cell repertoires in ileal Crohn's disease. Study information: Thiopurines (under 12) or anti-TNF agents (around 17) were given postoperatively to about half.

In this sample, this clone turned up a few times. CDR1 is SGDLS and CDR2 is YYNGEE in the germline V gene. V was shortened by 4 bases and J by 8 bases, with 19 bases between the two germline ends. CDR3 length equals 15 residues. Here immunoSEQ multiplex PCR was the method, and the copy in TCRdb shows in-frame clones only, minus some. The sample has 3,800 or so clones, around three quarters seen once. The chain combines TRBV9 with TRBJ1-5, with D maybe TRBD1 (5 bases). Sequencing was done on a sample of ileal tissue. This sequence originates from an adult with Crohn's disease. The CDR3 is CASSPGGTRGKPQHF. The CDR3 DNA follows: TGTGCCAGCAGCCCCGGCGGGACCCGGGGAAAGCCCCAGCATTTT.